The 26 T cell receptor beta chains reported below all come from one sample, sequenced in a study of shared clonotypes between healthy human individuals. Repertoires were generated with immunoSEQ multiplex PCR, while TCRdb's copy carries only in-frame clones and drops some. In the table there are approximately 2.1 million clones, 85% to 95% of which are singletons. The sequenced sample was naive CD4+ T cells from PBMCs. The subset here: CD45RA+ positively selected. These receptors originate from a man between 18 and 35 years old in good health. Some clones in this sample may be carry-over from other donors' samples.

CDR3 DNA sequence: TGTGCCAGCAGGTTTATCAGGGAGGAGTATGGCTACACCTTC. Translated: CASRFIREEYGYTF. The chain links TRBV2 to TRBJ1-2, with a tentative D call TRBD1 (5 bases). Per germline, CDR1 SNHLY and CDR2 FYNNEI. V dropped 6 bases and J dropped 5 bases, with 16 bases sitting between them. This CDR3 contains 14 residues.

CDR3 residues: CASRLLGIQETQYF. The CDR3 nucleotides are TGTGCCAGCAGGCTCCTTGGAATCCAAGAGACCCAGTACTTC. The V gene is TRBV2, the J gene TRBJ2-5; D is unclear. V was shortened by 6 bases and J by 1 base, with 12 bases between the two germline ends. This CDR3 is built from 14 residues. From germline, CDR1 is SNHLY and CDR2 FYNNEI.

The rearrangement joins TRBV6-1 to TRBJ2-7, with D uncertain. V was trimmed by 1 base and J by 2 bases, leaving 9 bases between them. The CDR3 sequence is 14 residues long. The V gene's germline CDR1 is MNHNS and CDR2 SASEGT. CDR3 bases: TGTGCCAGCAGTGAAGTAATGGCCGCCTACGAGCAGTACTTC. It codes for CASSEVMAAYEQYF.

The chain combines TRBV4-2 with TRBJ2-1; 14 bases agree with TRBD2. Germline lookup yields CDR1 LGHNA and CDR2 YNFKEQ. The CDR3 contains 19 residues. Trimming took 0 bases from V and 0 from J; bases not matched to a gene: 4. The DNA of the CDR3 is TGTGCCAGCAGCCAAGAACCGGGACTAGCGGGGGCCTCCTACAATGAGCAGTTCTTC. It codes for CASSQEPGLAGASYNEQFF.

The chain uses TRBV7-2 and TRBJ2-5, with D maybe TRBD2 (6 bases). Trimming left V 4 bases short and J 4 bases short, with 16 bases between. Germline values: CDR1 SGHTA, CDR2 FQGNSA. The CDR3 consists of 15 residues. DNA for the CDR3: TGTGCCAGCAGCTCCCGGTCGGGGGAGAGAGAGACCCAGTACTTC. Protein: CASSSRSGERETQYF.

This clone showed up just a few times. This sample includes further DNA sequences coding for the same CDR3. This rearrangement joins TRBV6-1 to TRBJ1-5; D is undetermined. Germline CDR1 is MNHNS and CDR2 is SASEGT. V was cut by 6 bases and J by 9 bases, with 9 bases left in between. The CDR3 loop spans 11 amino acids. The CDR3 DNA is TGTGCCAGCAGCGGACCTAGGCCCCAGCATTTT. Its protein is CASSGPRPQHF.

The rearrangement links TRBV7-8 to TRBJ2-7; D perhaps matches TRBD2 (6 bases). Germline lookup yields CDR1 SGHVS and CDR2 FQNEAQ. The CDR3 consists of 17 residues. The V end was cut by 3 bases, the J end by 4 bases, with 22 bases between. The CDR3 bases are TGTGCCAGCAGCTTTGGTAGGGGCGCGCCTAGCGCGTACGAGCAGTACTTC. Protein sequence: CASSFGRGAPSAYEQYF.

CDR3 residues: CASPEGAAKNIQYF. The CDR3 DNA reads as TGTGCCAGCCCTGAGGGGGCAGCCAAAAACATTCAGTACTTC. The chain couples TRBV5-8 to TRBJ2-4; 7 bases agree with TRBD1. V was clipped by 7 bases and J by 0 bases; unmatched bases: 4. The germline V gene has CDR1 SGHTS and CDR2 YDEGEE. The CDR3 has 14 residues.

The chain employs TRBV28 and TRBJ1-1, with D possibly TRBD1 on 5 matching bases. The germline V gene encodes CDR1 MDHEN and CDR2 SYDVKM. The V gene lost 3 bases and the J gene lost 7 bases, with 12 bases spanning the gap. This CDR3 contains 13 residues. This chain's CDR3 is CASSFPAGSEAFF. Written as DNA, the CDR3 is TGTGCCAGCAGTTTTCCGGCAGGGAGTGAAGCTTTCTTT. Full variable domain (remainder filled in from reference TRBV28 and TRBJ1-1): DVKVTQSSRYLVKRTGEKVFLECVQDMDHENMFWYRQDPGLGLRLIYFSYDVKMKEKGDIPEGYSVSREKKERFSLILESASTNQTSMYLCASSFPAGSEAFFGQGTRLTVV.

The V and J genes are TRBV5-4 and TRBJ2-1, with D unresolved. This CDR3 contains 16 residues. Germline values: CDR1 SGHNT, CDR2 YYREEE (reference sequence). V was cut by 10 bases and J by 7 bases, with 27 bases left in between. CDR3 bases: TGTGCCGGGAAGTGGGGATCGCCCAATAGTGGGAATGAGCAGTTCTTC. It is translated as CAGKWGSPNSGNEQFF.

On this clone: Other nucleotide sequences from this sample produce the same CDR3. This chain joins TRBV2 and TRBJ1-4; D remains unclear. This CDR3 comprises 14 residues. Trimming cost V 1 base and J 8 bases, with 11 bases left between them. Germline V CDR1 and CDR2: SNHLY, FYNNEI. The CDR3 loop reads CASSEEGMGEKLFF. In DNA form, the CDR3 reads TGTGCCAGCAGTGAAGAGGGAATGGGGGAAAAACTGTTTTTT.

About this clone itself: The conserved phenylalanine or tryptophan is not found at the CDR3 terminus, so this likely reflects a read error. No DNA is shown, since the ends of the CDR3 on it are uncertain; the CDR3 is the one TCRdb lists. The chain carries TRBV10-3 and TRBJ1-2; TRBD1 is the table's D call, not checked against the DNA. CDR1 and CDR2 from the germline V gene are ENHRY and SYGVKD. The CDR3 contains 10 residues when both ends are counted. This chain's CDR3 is CAIRDRGRLN.

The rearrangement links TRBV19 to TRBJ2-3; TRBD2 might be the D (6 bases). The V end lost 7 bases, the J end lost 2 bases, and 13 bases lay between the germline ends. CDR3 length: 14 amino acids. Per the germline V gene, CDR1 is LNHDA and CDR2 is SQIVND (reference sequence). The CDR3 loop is CASTGGPFTDTQYF. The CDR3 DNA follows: TGTGCCAGTACCGGGGGTCCTTTCACAGATACGCAGTATTTT.

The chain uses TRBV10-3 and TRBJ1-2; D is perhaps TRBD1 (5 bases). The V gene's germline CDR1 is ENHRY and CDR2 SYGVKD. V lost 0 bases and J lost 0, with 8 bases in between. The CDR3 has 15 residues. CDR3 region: CAISESGAPNYGYTF. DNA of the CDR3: TGTGCCATCAGTGAGTCTGGGGCGCCTAACTATGGCTACACCTTC.

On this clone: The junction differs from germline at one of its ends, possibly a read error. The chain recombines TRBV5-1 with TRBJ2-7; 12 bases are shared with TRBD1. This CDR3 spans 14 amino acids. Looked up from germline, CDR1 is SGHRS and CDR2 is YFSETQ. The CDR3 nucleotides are TGCGCCAGCAGCTTGGACCGGGACAGGGGGCGAAGGAACTTC. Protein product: CASSLDRDRGRRNF.

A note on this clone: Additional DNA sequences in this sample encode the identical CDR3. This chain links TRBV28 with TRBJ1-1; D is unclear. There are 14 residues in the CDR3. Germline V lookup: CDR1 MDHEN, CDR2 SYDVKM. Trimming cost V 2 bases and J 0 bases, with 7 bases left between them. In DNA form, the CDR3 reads TGTGCCAGCAGTTTACGGAGCATGAACACTGAAGCTTTCTTT. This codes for CASSLRSMNTEAFF.

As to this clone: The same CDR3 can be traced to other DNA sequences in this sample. CDR3 sequence reads: CASSRQGPYGYTF. CDR3 sequence (DNA): TGTGCCAGCAGTCGACAGGGGCCCTATGGCTACACCTTC. This rearrangement joins TRBV28 to TRBJ1-2, with 8 bases aligning to TRBD1. Per germline, CDR1 MDHEN and CDR2 SYDVKM. CDR3 length equals 13 residues. V was pared by 5 bases and J by 4 bases, with 3 bases of the junction left unmatched.

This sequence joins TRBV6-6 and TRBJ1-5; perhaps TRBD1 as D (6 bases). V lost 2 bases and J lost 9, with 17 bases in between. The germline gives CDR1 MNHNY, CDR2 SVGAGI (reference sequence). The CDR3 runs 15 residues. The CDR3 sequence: CASSYGGISGWPQHF. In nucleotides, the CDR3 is TGTGCCAGCAGTTACGGGGGCATCTCAGGGTGGCCCCAGCATTTT.

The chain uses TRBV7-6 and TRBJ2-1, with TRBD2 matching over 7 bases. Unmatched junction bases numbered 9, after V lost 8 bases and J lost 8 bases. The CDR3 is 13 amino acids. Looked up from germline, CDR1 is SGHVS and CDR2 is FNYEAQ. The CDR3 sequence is CASSREARYEQFF. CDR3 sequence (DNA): TGTGCCAGCTCACGGGAGGCACGGTATGAGCAGTTCTTC. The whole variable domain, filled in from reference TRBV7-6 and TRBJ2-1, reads GAGVSQSPRYKVTKRGQDVALRCDPISGHVSLYWYRQALGQGPEFLTYFNYEAQQDKSGLPNDRFSAERPEGSISTLTIQRTEQRDSAMYRCASSREARYEQFFGPGTRLTVL.

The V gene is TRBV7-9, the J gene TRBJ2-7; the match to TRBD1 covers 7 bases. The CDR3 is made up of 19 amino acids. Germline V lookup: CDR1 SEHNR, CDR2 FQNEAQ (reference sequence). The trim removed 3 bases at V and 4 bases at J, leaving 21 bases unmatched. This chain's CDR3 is CASSFRQGGGRGLSYEQYF. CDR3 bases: TGTGCCAGCAGCTTCCGACAGGGCGGAGGCCGAGGCCTCTCATACGAGCAGTACTTC.

The CDR3: CASSLGGAGGFYEQYF. Written as DNA, the CDR3 is TGTGCCAGCAGTTTAGGAGGAGCGGGAGGTTTCTACGAGCAGTACTTC. The J gene is TRBJ2-7, the V gene TRBV28, with 9 bases matching TRBD2. Per germline, CDR1 MDHEN and CDR2 SYDVKM. After removal of 2 bases from V and 3 bases from J, the junction contained 8 bases not matched to a gene. CDR3 length: 16 residues.

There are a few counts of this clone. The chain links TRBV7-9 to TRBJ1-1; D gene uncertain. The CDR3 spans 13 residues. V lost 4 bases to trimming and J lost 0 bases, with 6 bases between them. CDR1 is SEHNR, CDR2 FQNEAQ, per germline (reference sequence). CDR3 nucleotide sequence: TGTGCCAGCAGCTCGTCCCTGAACACTGAAGCTTTCTTT. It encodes CASSSSLNTEAFF.

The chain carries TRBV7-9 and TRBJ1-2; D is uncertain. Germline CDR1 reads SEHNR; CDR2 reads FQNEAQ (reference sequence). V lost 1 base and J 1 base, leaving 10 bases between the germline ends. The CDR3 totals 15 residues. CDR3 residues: CASSLVQARNYGYTF. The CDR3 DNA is TGTGCCAGCAGCTTAGTTCAGGCGCGTAACTATGGCTACACCTTC.

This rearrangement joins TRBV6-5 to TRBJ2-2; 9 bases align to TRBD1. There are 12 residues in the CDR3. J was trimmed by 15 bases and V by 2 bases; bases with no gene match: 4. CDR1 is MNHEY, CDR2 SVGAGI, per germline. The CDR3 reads CASSYGTGKLFF. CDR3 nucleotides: TGTGCCAGCAGTTACGGGACAGGGAAGTTGTTTTTT.

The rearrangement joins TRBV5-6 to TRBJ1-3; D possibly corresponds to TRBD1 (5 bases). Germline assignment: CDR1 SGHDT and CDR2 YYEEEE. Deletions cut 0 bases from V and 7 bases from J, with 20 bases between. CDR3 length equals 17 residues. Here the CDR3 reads CASSLVSGKGALNTIYF. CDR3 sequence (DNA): TGTGCCAGCAGCTTGGTGTCGGGGAAAGGGGCCCTGAACACCATATATTTT.

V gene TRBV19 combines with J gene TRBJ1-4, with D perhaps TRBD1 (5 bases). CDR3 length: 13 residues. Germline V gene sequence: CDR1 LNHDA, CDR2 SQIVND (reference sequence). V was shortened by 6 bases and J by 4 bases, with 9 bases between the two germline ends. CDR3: CASRMTDNEKLFF. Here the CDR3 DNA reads TGTGCCAGTAGGATGACAGATAATGAAAAACTGTTTTTT.